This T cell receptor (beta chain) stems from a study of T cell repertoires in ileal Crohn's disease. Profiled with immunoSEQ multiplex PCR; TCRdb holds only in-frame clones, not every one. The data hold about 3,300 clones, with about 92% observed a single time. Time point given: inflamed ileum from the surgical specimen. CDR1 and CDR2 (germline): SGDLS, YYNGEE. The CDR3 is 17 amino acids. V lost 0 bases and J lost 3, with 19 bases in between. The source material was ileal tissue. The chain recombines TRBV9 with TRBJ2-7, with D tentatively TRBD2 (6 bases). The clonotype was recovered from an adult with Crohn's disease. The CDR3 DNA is TGTGCCAGCAGCGTAGTATTAAGGACTAACCGCCTCTACGAGCAGTACTTC. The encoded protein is CASSVVLRTNRLYEQYF.